The 23 T cell receptor beta chains presented below share a single source sample, sequenced in a study of cytomegalovirus exposure and HLA in healthy donors (dated by TCRdb to about 2017). The protocol used for the library was the immunoSEQ multiplex PCR assay. The table was pulled from immuneACCESS by TCRdb, which kept in-frame rearrangements only. Such tables lose some clones; where checked, under half of the loss comes from unresolved V genes, and the rest has no known cause. This sample is represented by some 140,000 clones; roughly nine tenths of them were singletons. The ten top clones hold less than 3.5% of the sample. The sequencing input was PBMCs. Every receptor here comes from a man aged 18-30 years in good health and CMV-seronegative.

The chain couples TRBV7-2 to TRBJ2-7; 7 bases map to TRBD2. Germline V gives CDR1 SGHTA, CDR2 FQGNSA. V shed 1 base, J shed 7 bases, and the junction held 7 bases outside the gene matches. The CDR3 runs 14 residues. The chain's CDR3 is CASSLGGGRGEQYF. In DNA, the CDR3 is TGTGCCAGCAGCTTAGGGGGCGGGAGAGGTGAGCAGTACTTC.

This clone was counted once. This rearrangement joins TRBV9 to TRBJ2-3; D unclear. In germline, CDR1 is SGDLS, CDR2 YYNGEE. V lost 3 bases and J lost 5, with 10 bases in between. This CDR3 has 13 residues. For the CDR3, the DNA is TGTGCCAGCAGCGGCCAGGTTGAAGATACGCAGTATTTT. Amino acid sequence: CASSGQVEDTQYF.

This clone was picked up one time. The chain joins TRBV9 to TRBJ1-5; no clear D. This CDR3 has 13 residues. The ends were cut back, 2 bases at V and 2 bases at J, with 5 bases in the middle. CDR1 SGDLS and CDR2 YYNGEE come from the germline V gene. The CDR3: CASSVAGNQPQHF. DNA of the CDR3: TGTGCCAGCAGCGTGGCGGGCAATCAGCCCCAGCATTTT.

This clone has at least ten counts. The V call is TRBV28, the J call TRBJ1-2; D gene uncertain. The CDR3 is 13 amino acids. Trimming left V 5 bases short and J 0 bases short, with 7 bases between. CDR1 and CDR2 from the germline V gene are MDHEN and SYDVKM. DNA of the CDR3: TGTGCCAGCAGTCCAGGTACTAACTATGGCTACACCTTC. Translation gives CASSPGTNYGYTF.

V and J are TRBV6-5 and TRBJ2-5, with TRBD1 matching 8 bases. The CDR3 is 13 residues long. Germline assignment: CDR1 MNHEY and CDR2 SVGAGI. J lost 5 bases, V lost 6 bases, and 5 bases had no gene match. CDR3 bases: TGTGCCAGCAGAAAGACAGGGGTCGAGACCCAGTACTTC. It is translated as CASRKTGVETQYF.

The chain is built from TRBV11-3 and TRBJ2-5; a weak D match, TRBD2 (5 bases). CDR3 length equals 13 residues. Trimming shortened V by 5 bases and J by 5 bases, and 12 bases separated the two germline ends. CDR1 is SGHNT and CDR2 is YENEEA in the germline V gene. This chain's CDR3 is CASSPDGGETQYF. The CDR3 DNA is TGTGCCAGCAGCCCCGACGGCGGGGAGACCCAGTACTTC.

Here the CDR3 reads CASSLGGTGSNEQYF. CDR3 nucleotides: TGTGCCAGCAGCTTGGGGGGGACAGGGTCCAACGAGCAGTACTTC. The rearrangement joins TRBV5-4 to TRBJ2-7; 9 bases align to TRBD1. The CDR3 contains 15 residues. V lost 0 bases, J lost 5 bases, and 6 bases stayed unmatched. Germline V gene sequence: CDR1 SGHNT, CDR2 YYREEE (reference sequence).

The rearrangement links TRBV6-6 to TRBJ2-7; tentatively, D is TRBD1 (5 bases). Trimming stripped 2 bases from V and 4 bases from J, with 12 bases between. Germline V gene data show CDR1 as MNHNY and CDR2 as SVGAGI (reference sequence). There are 14 residues in the CDR3. In DNA form, the CDR3 reads TGTGCCAGCAGTTACGCCAGGGTGGGTTACGAGCAGTACTTC. This codes for CASSYARVGYEQYF.

This chain joins TRBV9 and TRBJ1-4; D may be TRBD1 (5 bases). The germline CDR1 and CDR2 sequences are SGDLS and YYNGEE. Between the trimmed V and J ends, which lost 4 bases and 3 bases, there was a span of 13 bases. The CDR3 is made up of 15 amino acids. The CDR3 protein is CASSPQGTANEKLFF. CDR3 nucleotides: TGTGCCAGCAGCCCCCAGGGTACGGCTAATGAAAAACTGTTTTTT.

This clone was detected once. The rearrangement links TRBV7-2 to TRBJ1-1; 7 bases match TRBD1. Germline V CDR1 and CDR2: SGHTA, FQGNSA. The CDR3 has 15 residues. V was clipped by 5 bases and J by 5 bases; unmatched bases: 11. DNA of the CDR3: TGTGCCAGCAGCCGACTGGAGGGGGCGAAGACTGAAGCTTTCTTT. Translation gives CASSRLEGAKTEAFF. Complete variable domain (other parts from reference TRBV7-2 and TRBJ1-1): GAGVSQSPSNKVTEKGKDVELRCDPISGHTALYWYRQSLGQGLEFLIYFQGNSAPDKSGLPSDRFSAERTGGSVSTLTIQRTQQEDSAVYLCASSRLEGAKTEAFFGQGTRLTVV.

The chain recombines TRBV7-9 with TRBJ1-2; D is unresolved. Trimming removed 5 bases at V and 4 bases at J, with 17 bases between. Germline lookup yields CDR1 SEHNR and CDR2 FQNEAQ (reference sequence). The CDR3 runs to 15 residues. CDR3 region: CASSLGGGPSYGYTF. CDR3 bases: TGTGCCAGCAGCCTGGGAGGCGGGCCCTCCTATGGCTACACCTTC.

In DNA form, the CDR3 reads TGTGCCAGCACAGCGGGGGACCCCAATGAGCAGTTCTTC. Its protein product is CASTAGDPNEQFF. The V and J genes are TRBV5-4 and TRBJ2-1; 8 nucleotides line up with TRBD2. With 6 bases clipped from V and 6 bases from J, the junction kept 5 bases outside the gene matches. The CDR3 length is 13 residues. Looked up from germline, CDR1 is SGHNT and CDR2 is YYREEE (reference sequence). Together with reference TRBV5-4 and TRBJ2-1, the CDR3 gives the full variable domain: ETGVTQSPTHLIKTRGQQVTLRCSSQSGHNTVSWYQQALGQGPQFIFQYYREEENGRGNFPPRFSGLQFPNYSSELNVNALELDDSALYLCASTAGDPNEQFFGPGTRLTVL.

This chain connects TRBV9 to TRBJ2-1; D may be TRBD2 (5 bases). Trimming removed 0 bases at V and 5 bases at J, with 9 bases between. The CDR3 spans 14 residues. From germline, CDR1 is SGDLS and CDR2 YYNGEE. The CDR3 DNA reads as TGTGCCAGCAGCGTAGAGTTTAGCGACAATGAGCAGTTCTTC. Protein product: CASSVEFSDNEQFF.

Note on this clone: The identical CDR3 is also encoded by other nucleotide sequences in the sample. V gene TRBV27 combines with J gene TRBJ2-7, with 11 bases identical to TRBD2. V gave up 2 bases and J gave up 2 bases; unmatched junction bases: 2. The V gene's germline CDR1 is MNHEY and CDR2 SMNVEV (reference sequence). The CDR3 runs to 15 residues. For the CDR3, the DNA is TGTGCCAGCAGTTTACTAGCGGGAGGACCCTACGAGCAGTACTTC. Translating it yields CASSLLAGGPYEQYF.

This clone was seen a handful of times. The chain combines TRBV7-9 with TRBJ2-7, with a tentative D call TRBD2 (6 bases). This CDR3 is built from 12 residues. V lost 5 bases, J lost 3 bases, and 8 bases lay in between. Germline-derived CDR1 and CDR2 are SEHNR and FQNEAQ (reference sequence). The CDR3 region is CASSRGGYEQYF. The CDR3 DNA is TGTGCCAGCAGCAGGGGAGGCTACGAGCAGTACTTC.

The genes are TRBV28 and TRBJ2-7; 8 nucleotides match TRBD1. Germline V gene lookup returns CDR1 MDHEN and CDR2 SYDVKM. This CDR3 is 16 amino acids long. J lost 0 bases, V lost 3 bases, and 7 bases had no gene match. CDR3 nucleotide sequence: TGTGCCAGCAGTTTGGGAGACAGGGGCCTCTCCTACGAGCAGTACTTC. Translating it yields CASSLGDRGLSYEQYF. Looking up the rest from reference TRBV28 and TRBJ2-7 gives the full variable domain: DVKVTQSSRYLVKRTGEKVFLECVQDMDHENMFWYRQDPGLGLRLIYFSYDVKMKEKGDIPEGYSVSREKKERFSLILESASTNQTSMYLCASSLGDRGLSYEQYFGPGTRLTVT.

The chain couples TRBV15 to TRBJ1-1, with TRBD1 as a possible D gene (5 bases). The CDR3 has 13 residues. Germline CDR1 reads LNHNV; CDR2 reads YYDKDF (reference sequence). Between the trimmed V and J ends, which lost 5 bases and 7 bases, there was a span of 14 bases. Written as DNA, the CDR3 is TGTGCCACCAGCCCCGGCCAGGGCATTGAAGCTTTCTTT. This codes for CATSPGQGIEAFF. The whole variable domain, filled in from reference TRBV15 and TRBJ1-1, reads DAMVIQNPRYQVTQFGKPVTLSCSQTLNHNVMYWYQQKSSQAPKLLFHYYDKDFNNEADTPDNFQSRRPNTSFCFLDIRSPGLGDTAMYLCATSPGQGIEAFFGQGTRLTVV.

The V call is TRBV10-3, the J call TRBJ1-2; D gene ambiguous. V lost 0 bases and J lost 6, with 2 bases in between. This CDR3 contains 11 residues. In germline, CDR1 is ENHRY, CDR2 SYGVKD. CDR3 loop: CAISESDGYTF. The DNA for the CDR3 is TGTGCCATCAGTGAGTCCGATGGCTACACCTTC.

The gene calls are TRBV7-2 and TRBJ2-7, with a weak D call TRBD2 (6 bases). Trimming cost V 5 bases and J 0 bases, with 17 bases left between them. Per germline, CDR1 SGHTA and CDR2 FQGNSA. The CDR3 is 16 residues long. CDR3 sequence (DNA): TGTGCCAGCAGCCCCGGCGGAAAGCGGGCCTCCTACGAGCAGTACTTC. Encoded protein: CASSPGGKRASYEQYF.

V usage is TRBV27 and J usage is TRBJ2-7; 7 positions agree with TRBD1. Germline assignment: CDR1 MNHEY and CDR2 SMNVEV (reference sequence). CDR3 length: 15 residues. Trimming cost V 6 bases and J 6 bases; bases outside gene matches: 14. CDR3 residues: CASRRTGGWLGEQYF. The CDR3 coding sequence is TGTGCCAGCAGACGGACAGGCGGGTGGTTGGGCGAGCAGTACTTC.

This rearrangement joins TRBV2 to TRBJ1-5; D is unresolved. V was clipped by 6 bases and J by 2 bases, with 20 bases between them. The germline V gene encodes CDR1 SNHLY and CDR2 FYNNEI. The CDR3 length is 17 residues. The CDR3 sequence is CASRNPTPGEGNQPQHF. CDR3 DNA sequence: TGTGCCAGCAGGAACCCCACCCCCGGGGAGGGCAATCAGCCCCAGCATTTT.

The rearrangement uses TRBV2 and TRBJ1-5; no reliable D call. There are 12 residues in the CDR3. Looked up from germline, CDR1 is SNHLY and CDR2 is FYNNEI. V dropped 6 bases and J dropped 4 bases, with 7 bases sitting between them. This CDR3 is CASRGENQPQHF. The CDR3 DNA reads as TGTGCCAGCAGGGGAGAGAATCAGCCCCAGCATTTT.

CDR3 residues: CASSLRDRFYEQYF. The DNA for the CDR3 is TGTGCCAGTAGTCTCCGTGACAGGTTCTACGAGCAGTACTTC. The chain couples TRBV19 to TRBJ2-7; D perhaps matches TRBD1 (6 bases). V lost 5 bases to trimming and J lost 3 bases, with 14 bases between them. This CDR3 region has 14 residues. CDR1 LNHDA and CDR2 SQIVND come from the germline V gene (reference sequence).